This entry describes one TCR beta chain. The antigen is undetermined. This sample is drawn from a study of CD8+CD57+ T cells in acquired aplastic anemia. About the study: Across the sorted CD4+ and CD8+ cells, DNA amounts averaged 3.2 ug.

In patients chosen for sequencing, flow cytometry had shown CD8+CD57+ cell expansion. Severe acquired aplastic anemia was diagnosed in all patients. Untreated patients provided the blood samples, with no therapy given before sampling. V gave up 3 bases and J gave up 14 bases, with 19 bases separating them. CDR1 is LNHNV and CDR2 is YYDKDF in the germline V gene (reference sequence). The CDR3 extends over 13 amino acids. Whole-study findings and limits: About 27 shared CD8+ CDR3s appeared highly expressed within patients' immunodominant clones.

TCR beta VDJ and CDR3 profiles were obtained from a genomic DNA template. TCRdb re-called the reads with MiXCR, one entry per CDR3 protein. The sample gives tens of thousands of distinct CDR3 sequences, approximately 70% of which show up once; 80% to 90% is in the top ten. This TCR came from a human donor with aplastic anemia. The sample consisted of sorted CD4+, CD8+, or CD8+CD57+ T cells (not recorded which) from PBMCs. The chain couples TRBV15 to TRBJ1-1, with unresolved D. CDR3 residues: CATSSERASKGFF. The CDR3 nucleotides are TGTGCCACCAGCAGTGAACGGGCCTCCAAAGGGTTCTTT.